This T cell receptor (beta chain) was observed in a study of T cell changes during pregnancy in multiple sclerosis. Some clones are missing from TCRdb's copy, which holds only in-frame ones; the method was immunoSEQ multiplex PCR. The data show over 50,000 clones, with approximately 87% seen just once and about 5.4% held by the top ten. The sample consisted of peripheral blood from another person, used as feeder cells. The sequence was obtained from a human donor whose cells served as feeder cells for cultures in a pregnancy study.

CDR3 sequence (DNA): TGCAGCGTTGGGAGGACAGGTGGGGCCCTAGGGAGTGAGACCCAGTACTTC. Protein sequence: CSVGRTGGALGSETQYF. The genes are TRBV29-1 and TRBJ2-5, with 7 bases identical to TRBD1. This CDR3 is 17 amino acids long. Germline V gene data show CDR1 as SQVTM and CDR2 as ANQGSEA. V shed 4 bases, J shed 5 bases, and the junction held 19 bases outside the gene matches.